Presented here are 16 T cell receptor beta chains from one specimen sequenced in a study of blood T cell repertoires in COVID-19. Assay: immunoSEQ multiplex PCR; the TCRdb copy retains only in-frame clones and omits some. The data show around 220,000 clones, with 82% seen just once and 4.9% held by the top ten. The specimen sequenced was peripheral blood. These receptors all stem from a woman older than 75 with active or convalescent COVID-19.

The genes are TRBV6-1 and TRBJ2-7; no clear D. This CDR3 has 12 residues. The germline CDR1 and CDR2 sequences are MNHNS and SASEGT. V lost 2 bases, J lost 0 bases, and 2 bases lay in between. The CDR3 bases are TGTGCCAGCAGTGAACACTCCTACGAGCAGTACTTC. Translating it yields CASSEHSYEQYF.

This clone has just one count. CDR3 region: CASSDSSTGELFF. DNA of the CDR3: TGTGCCAGCAGTGACAGTTCCACCGGGGAGCTGTTTTTT. The genes are TRBV25-1 and TRBJ2-2; D unclear. The CDR3 has 13 residues. The germline V gene has CDR1 MGHDK and CDR2 SYGVNS. Trimming removed 3 bases at V and 4 bases at J, with 6 bases between. The full variable domain, with the rest looked up from reference TRBV25-1 and TRBJ2-2, is EADIYQTPRYLVIGTGKKITLECSQTMGHDKMYWYQQDPGMELHLIHYSYGVNSTEKGDLSSESTVSRIRTEHFPLTLESARPSHTSQYLCASSDSSTGELFFGEGSRLTVL.

The V and J genes are TRBV20-1 and TRBJ2-3; 10 bases match TRBD2. Germline loops: CDR1 DFQATT, CDR2 SNEGSKA (reference sequence). The CDR3 has 16 residues. The V segment lost 3 bases and the J segment 2 bases; nucleotides outside the gene matches: 8. The CDR3 is CSASRTSGAFTDTQYF. In nucleotides, the CDR3 is TGCAGTGCTAGTAGGACTAGCGGAGCCTTCACAGATACGCAGTATTTT.

This clone came up a few times. The V call is TRBV2, the J call TRBJ1-1; D may be TRBD1 (6 bases). Germline V gene lookup returns CDR1 SNHLY and CDR2 FYNNEI. The CDR3 covers 13 residues. Between the trimmed V and J ends, which lost 7 bases and 0 bases, there was a span of 9 bases. In DNA, the CDR3 is TGTGCCAGCAAACCAGGGGTGAACACTGAAGCTTTCTTT. It yields the protein CASKPGVNTEAFF.

The rearrangement uses TRBV7-9 and TRBJ1-1; perhaps TRBD1 as D (6 bases). CDR3 size: 14 residues. The ends were cut back, 5 bases at V and 1 base at J, with 11 bases in the middle. CDR1 and CDR2 from the germline V gene are SEHNR and FQNEAQ (reference sequence). The CDR3 bases are TGTGCCAGCAGCGAGGGACATAGGAACACTGAAGCTTTCTTT. It specifies CASSEGHRNTEAFF. The variable domain in full, with the rest retrieved from reference TRBV7-9 and TRBJ1-1, is DTGVSQNPRHKITKRGQNVTFRCDPISEHNRLYWYRQTLGQGPEFLTYFQNEAQLEKSRLLSDRFSAERPKGSFSTLEIQRTEQGDSAMYLCASSEGHRNTEAFFGQGTRLTVV.

This clone appeared a few times. This chain connects TRBV29-1 to TRBJ1-2; the D gene is possibly TRBD1 (5 bases). Looked up from germline, CDR1 is SQVTM and CDR2 is ANQGSEA. The germline V and J ends were trimmed by 2 bases and 11 bases, with 24 bases remaining between them. The CDR3 loop spans 15 amino acids. CDR3 sequence reads: CSVESLQGGELGYTF. The CDR3, as DNA: TGCAGCGTTGAATCTCTGCAGGGAGGAGAGTTGGGGTACACCTTC.

This clone showed up just a few times. The chain uses TRBV27 and TRBJ2-7, with 7 nucleotides matching TRBD2. V shed 1 base, J shed 0 bases, and the junction held 12 bases outside the gene matches. The CDR3 is 18 residues long. Looked up from germline, CDR1 is MNHEY and CDR2 is SMNVEV (reference sequence). The CDR3 region is CASSLYRPGSGDSYEQYF. In DNA form, the CDR3 reads TGTGCCAGCAGTTTATACCGCCCGGGGAGCGGGGACTCCTACGAGCAGTACTTC.

The rearrangement joins TRBV5-4 to TRBJ2-2; D not certain. This CDR3 comprises 15 residues. Trimming cost V 5 bases and J 7 bases, with 18 bases left between them. The germline CDR1 and CDR2 sequences are SGHNT and YYREEE (reference sequence). The CDR3 region has the DNA TGTGCCAGCAGAATGGGTGCAGGCCTCGGCGGGGAGCTGTTTTTT. Protein sequence: CASRMGAGLGGELFF.

The chain is built from TRBV19 and TRBJ1-3, with a possible D match to TRBD1 (6 bases). V was clipped by 7 bases and J by 4 bases, with 14 bases between them. The CDR3 sequence is 14 residues long. Germline CDR1 and CDR2: LNHDA and SQIVND (reference sequence). CDR3 sequence: CASMPTGTGNTIYF. In nucleotides, the CDR3 is TGTGCCAGTATGCCTACAGGGACGGGAAACACCATATATTTT.

This chain links TRBV2 with TRBJ2-2, with TRBD2 matching 11 bases. Germline V gene lookup returns CDR1 SNHLY and CDR2 FYNNEI. The junction had 6 bases not matched to a gene; V was cut back by 2 bases and J by 4 bases. The CDR3 is 17 residues long. CDR3 sequence: CASSERSSGRSTGELFF. The CDR3 DNA reads TGTGCCAGCAGTGAACGCTCTAGCGGGAGGTCCACCGGGGAGCTGTTTTTT.

This clone has just a few counts. The chain combines TRBV7-2 with TRBJ2-7; a weak D match, TRBD2 (5 bases). CDR3 length: 14 residues. Germline CDR1 and CDR2: SGHTA and FQGNSA. V was pared by 5 bases and J by 3 bases, with 14 bases between. CDR3 residues: CASSPGGHVYEQYF. In nucleotides, the CDR3 is TGTGCCAGCAGCCCCGGAGGCCACGTCTACGAGCAGTACTTC.

The chain employs TRBV6-6 and TRBJ1-3, with TRBD1 identical over 7 bases. Germline CDR1 reads MNHNY; CDR2 reads SVGAGI (reference sequence). V was pared by 6 bases and J by 3 bases, with 17 bases of the junction left unmatched. This CDR3 contains 18 residues. CDR3 sequence reads: CASSRTGSGQLYGNTIYF. The CDR3 DNA is TGTGCCAGCAGCCGAACCGGATCGGGACAGTTGTATGGAAACACCATATATTTT.

This chain links TRBV5-6 with TRBJ1-6, with D unresolved. Germline values: CDR1 SGHDT, CDR2 YYEEEE. The CDR3 is 14 residues long. The germline V and J ends were trimmed by 6 bases and 10 bases, with 17 bases remaining between them. CDR3 sequence (DNA): TGTGCCAGCACCCTTGGGAGGATTGAGTCACCCCTCCACTTT. It specifies CASTLGRIESPLHF.

This clone occurred a few times. The chain joins TRBV9 to TRBJ2-1; a possible D gene is TRBD2 (5 bases). Germline-derived CDR1 and CDR2 are SGDLS and YYNGEE. Trimming removed 0 bases at V and 1 base at J, with 8 bases between. The CDR3 is 15 residues long. CDR3 region: CASSVARVSYNEQFF. Here the CDR3 DNA reads TGTGCCAGCAGCGTAGCGAGGGTATCCTACAATGAGCAGTTCTTC.

This chain uses TRBV27 with TRBJ1-4; possibly TRBD1 for D (5 bases). This CDR3 region has 17 residues. The germline V gene encodes CDR1 MNHEY and CDR2 SMNVEV (reference sequence). V lost 3 bases and J lost 0, with 14 bases in between. CDR3 region: CASSFRAAGPTNEKLFF. The CDR3 region has the DNA TGTGCCAGCAGTTTCCGTGCGGCAGGGCCAACTAATGAAAAACTGTTTTTT.

This clone has more than one count but fewer than ten. The genes are TRBV6-1 and TRBJ2-1, with D tentatively TRBD2 (6 bases). Per the germline V gene, CDR1 is MNHNS and CDR2 is SASEGT. This CDR3 region has 19 residues. V shed 3 bases and J shed 11 bases, with 32 bases lying between them. In nucleotides, the CDR3 is TGTGCCAGCAGTGACTACACCTTGTCTGGGACTTCGGGGCCTGGGAAGCAGTTCTTC. It specifies CASSDYTLSGTSGPGKQFF.